This T cell receptor beta chain was recorded in a study of PD-L1 blockade in urothelial cancer. Time point meaning: peripheral blood 6 weeks after treatment start. CDR1 and CDR2 from the germline V gene are SGHTS and YDEGEE. The V end was cut by 0 bases, the J end by 1 base, with 3 bases between. This CDR3 is built from 13 residues. Synthetic templates analogous to TCR were spiked into all PCRs individually. Assay: immunoSEQ multiplex PCR; the TCRdb copy retains only in-frame clones and omits some. The sample comprises just over 40,000 clones, approximately 85% of which are singletons, and 2.6% rests with the top ten.

The receptor was isolated from a man in his 70s with urothelial cancer. The chain is built from TRBV5-8 and TRBJ2-3; D gene uncertain. Specimen: PBMCs, collected around atezolizumab (anti-PD-L1) treatment. The CDR3 protein is CASSLERTDTQYF. For the CDR3, the DNA is TGTGCCAGCAGCTTGGAGCGCACAGATACGCAGTATTTT.